This is a list of T cell receptor beta chains from one sample in a study of response to subunit inactivated influenza vaccine. MiXCR was run by TCRdb on the RT-PCR reads, yielding one entry per CDR3 protein. The data show about 190,000 distinct CDR3 sequences, 13% to 15% seen once. This specimen consisted of CD8+ T cells sorted from PBMCs, obtained less than 6 days after vaccination. Receptors were obtained from a man aged 45 to 65 who received an inactivated influenza vaccine. The CDR3 runs from the conserved cysteine through the conserved F or W. The order of the fields is V gene, clone size, J gene, CDR3 length, D gene, CDR3 DNA, CDR3 protein. A D gene is named only where the DNA matches it firmly. Size is stated for part of the rows, as once, few or many counts, or as a class when the clone is expanded.

V: TRBV4-2; size: -; J: TRBJ2-1; length: 17; D: TRBD2; DNA: TGTGCCAGCAGCGCCTACCTAGCGGGGGGCCTCCCGGATGAGCAGTTCTTC; CDR3: CASSAYLAGGLPDEQFF
V: TRBV20-1; size: -; J: TRBJ2-7; length: 16; D: TRBD2; DNA: TGCAGTGCGAGCGGACTAGCGGGAGCCCACTCCTACGAGCAGTACTTC; CDR3: CSASGLAGAHSYEQYF
V: TRBV7-6; size: -; J: TRBJ2-1; length: 14; D: -; DNA: TGTGCCAGCAGCTTTGGTGGGGTTTACAATGAGCAGTTCTTC; CDR3: CASSFGGVYNEQFF
V: TRBV29-1; size: few; J: TRBJ2-1; length: 14; D: -; DNA: TGCAGCGTTGATGGGGGGGGCCCTTACAATGAGCAGTTCTTC; CDR3: CSVDGGGPYNEQFF
V: TRBV6-5; size: many; J: TRBJ1-6; length: 16; D: -; DNA: TGTGCCAGCAGTTCCGACCGCATCCACTATAATTCACCCCTCCACTTT; CDR3: CASSSDRIHYNSPLHF
V: TRBV4-3; size: -; J: TRBJ2-1; length: 15; D: -; DNA: TGCGCCAGCAGCCAAGATGGGGTTGGCAAAAATGAGCAGTTCTTC; CDR3: CASSQDGVGKNEQFF
V: TRBV10-3; size: -; J: TRBJ2-1; length: 14; D: TRBD2; DNA: TGTGCCACCCATAGCGGGGGGCTTGACAATGAGCAGTTCTTC; CDR3: CATHSGGLDNEQFF
V: TRBV12-3/TRBV12-4; size: few; J: TRBJ2-1; length: 15; D: TRBD1; DNA: TGTGCCAGCAGTTTTGGACAGGGGTTCTACAATGAGCAGTTCTTC; CDR3: CASSFGQGFYNEQFF
V: TRBV7-7; size: few; J: TRBJ2-2; length: 15; D: -; DNA: TGTGCCAGCAGCCGCGCGGGGCTCCTCACCGGGGAGCTGTTTTTT; CDR3: CASSRAGLLTGELFF
V: TRBV4-2; size: few; J: TRBJ2-3; length: 17; D: TRBD2; DNA: TGTGCCAGCAGCCAAGACTCGGGACTAGCGAGCACAGATACGCAGTATTTT; CDR3: CASSQDSGLASTDTQYF
V: TRBV28; size: -; J: TRBJ2-7; length: 16; D: TRBD1; DNA: TGTGCCAGCAGTCTTGGAATCGGGACAGAGAGCTACGAGCAGTACTTC; CDR3: CASSLGIGTESYEQYF
V: TRBV6-5; size: -; J: TRBJ2-1; length: 8; D: -; DNA: TGTGCCAGCAGTGAGCAGTTCTTC; CDR3: CASSEQFF
V: TRBV7-9; size: few; J: TRBJ1-4; length: 15; D: -; DNA: TGTGCCAGCAGCCCACCGACAGCACGTAATGAAAAACTGTTTTTT; CDR3: CASSPPTARNEKLFF
V: TRBV11-2; size: few; J: TRBJ2-3; length: 18; D: -; DNA: TGTGCCAGCAGCCTAATGGATTGGTGGGGAAACTTCACAGATACGCAGTATTTT; CDR3: CASSLMDWWGNFTDTQYF
V: TRBV4-3; size: -; J: TRBJ2-1; length: 14; D: -; DNA: TGCGCCAGCAGCCAAGAACAAGCCTACAATGAGCAGTTCTTC; CDR3: CASSQEQAYNEQFF
V: TRBV5-6; size: few; J: TRBJ2-7; length: 15; D: -; DNA: TGTGCCAGCAGCTTCGGGACAAGAAAGATCTACGAGCAGTACTTC; CDR3: CASSFGTRKIYEQYF
V: TRBV2; size: -; J: TRBJ2-2; length: 15; D: -; DNA: TGTGCCAGCAGTGCGGGAGTAGCGAACACCGGGGAGCTGTTTTTT; CDR3: CASSAGVANTGELFF
V: TRBV15; size: few; J: TRBJ2-3; length: 16; D: -; DNA: TGTGCCACCAGCAGAGATTGGGGCAGAGGGACAGATACGCAGTATTTT; CDR3: CATSRDWGRGTDTQYF
V: TRBV20-1; size: -; J: TRBJ1-1; length: 15; D: TRBD1; DNA: TGCAGTGCTAGAGCCCGGACAGGTATGAACACTGAAGCTTTCTTT; CDR3: CSARARTGMNTEAFF
V: TRBV11-2; size: many; J: TRBJ2-7; length: 12; D: -; DNA: TGTGCCAGCAGCCCACCTAGCCTAGAGCAGTACTTC; CDR3: CASSPPSLEQYF
V: TRBV28; size: few; J: TRBJ2-6; length: 17; D: TRBD1; DNA: TGTGCCAGCAGGGGAACAGGGGGCGACTATGGGGCCAACGTCCTGACTTTC; CDR3: CASRGTGGDYGANVLTF
V: TRBV2; size: few; J: TRBJ2-1; length: 15; D: TRBD2; DNA: TGTGCCAGCCCGGGGACTAGCGGGAACTACAATGAGCAGTTCTTC; CDR3: CASPGTSGNYNEQFF
V: TRBV18; size: once; J: TRBJ2-6; length: 17; D: -; DNA: TGTGCCAGCTCACCTGGGGGCCCGACATCTGGGGCCAACGTCCTGACTTTC; CDR3: CASSPGGPTSGANVLTF
V: TRBV19; size: few; J: TRBJ2-2; length: 15; D: -; DNA: TGTGCCAGTAACCTACCGGGACGACCCACCGGGGAGCTGTTTTTT; CDR3: CASNLPGRPTGELFF
V: TRBV15; size: -; J: TRBJ2-2; length: 17; D: -; DNA: TGTGCCACCAGCAGAGATCGAAGCGGAGCCCCCACCGGGGAGCTGTTTTTT; CDR3: CATSRDRSGAPTGELFF
V: TRBV29-1; size: few; J: TRBJ2-7; length: 11; D: -; DNA: TGCAGCCTTCGAGAGGGGGTCGAGCAGTACTTC; CDR3: CSLREGVEQYF
V: TRBV28; size: many; J: TRBJ1-2; length: 16; D: TRBD1; DNA: TGTGCCAGCAGTCTTGGGACAGGGGGCATTGACTATGGCTACACCTTC; CDR3: CASSLGTGGIDYGYTF
V: TRBV28; size: -; J: TRBJ2-1; length: 16; D: -; DNA: TGTGCCAGCAGTTTCTACGGGGGTTCCTCCTACAATGAGCAGTTCTTC; CDR3: CASSFYGGSSYNEQFF
V: TRBV11-2; size: -; J: TRBJ1-5; length: 13; D: -; DNA: TGTGCCAGCAGCTTAGTACAGGAGCAGCCCCAGCATTTT; CDR3: CASSLVQEQPQHF
V: TRBV28; size: -; J: TRBJ2-7; length: 15; D: TRBD1; DNA: TGTGCCAGCAGTTGGACAGGGGGCGCGGTCGACGAGCAGTACTTC; CDR3: CASSWTGGAVDEQYF
V: TRBV12-3/TRBV12-4; size: many; J: TRBJ1-2; length: 10; D: -; DNA: TGTGCCAGCACCAATAACGTCCAAGACTTC; CDR3: CASTNNVQDF
V: TRBV7-9; size: many; J: TRBJ1-2; length: 15; D: TRBD1; DNA: TGTGCCAGCAGCTCGGGACAGGGGCGAAACTATGGCTACACCTTC; CDR3: CASSSGQGRNYGYTF
V: TRBV4-2; size: few; J: TRBJ2-3; length: 23; D: TRBD2; DNA: TGTGCCAGCAGCCAAGAGATAAGGGGAGAGGGACTAGCGGGCCTCTTGAGCACAGATACGCAGTATTTT; CDR3: CASSQEIRGEGLAGLLSTDTQYF
V: TRBV4-3; size: few; J: TRBJ1-2; length: 14; D: -; DNA: TGCGCCAGCAGCCAAGATTCGGGCAACTATGGCTACACCTTC; CDR3: CASSQDSGNYGYTF
V: TRBV14; size: -; J: TRBJ1-2; length: 17; D: -; DNA: TGTGCCAGCAGCCCCCGTGGAGGTGGGATCCTCTACTATGGCTACACCTTC; CDR3: CASSPRGGGILYYGYTF
V: TRBV7-9; size: -; J: TRBJ2-5; length: 15; D: -; DNA: TGTGCCAGCAGCTTCCCCCCTTACAGGGAAGAGACCCAGTACTTC; CDR3: CASSFPPYREETQYF
V: TRBV6-5; size: -; J: TRBJ2-7; length: 14; D: -; DNA: TGTGCCAGCAGTTACATCGGGACACACTACGAGCAGTACTTC; CDR3: CASSYIGTHYEQYF
V: TRBV27; size: -; J: TRBJ2-2; length: 13; D: -; DNA: TGTGCCAGCAGTTTATTCCACACCGGGGAGCTGTTTTTT; CDR3: CASSLFHTGELFF
V: TRBV9; size: -; J: TRBJ1-1; length: 18; D: -; DNA: TGTGCCAGCAGCGTAGGACCGGGACTGGGATTCGTGAACACTGAAGCTTTCTTT; CDR3: CASSVGPGLGFVNTEAFF
V: TRBV2; size: many; J: TRBJ2-1; length: 15; D: TRBD2; DNA: TGTGCCAGCAAAAGCGGGATTAGCTCCTACAATGAGCAGTTCTTC; CDR3: CASKSGISSYNEQFF
V: TRBV5-1; size: -; J: TRBJ1-6; length: 17; D: TRBD1; DNA: TGCGCCAGCAGCTTGAAAGGGACAGGTTTGCCCAATTCACCCCTCCACTTT; CDR3: CASSLKGTGLPNSPLHF
V: TRBV21-1; size: -; J: TRBJ1-5; length: 18; D: -; DNA: TGTGCCAGCAGCAAGACTCACCCCGACAGTTGGGAAAATCAGCCCCAGCATTTT; CDR3: CASSKTHPDSWENQPQHF
V: TRBV29-1; size: few; J: TRBJ2-3; length: 15; D: -; DNA: TGCAGCGTTGAAGATTCCAAAAGGGGTGTAGATACGCAGTATTTT; CDR3: CSVEDSKRGVDTQYF
V: TRBV4-1; size: -; J: TRBJ2-1; length: 13; D: -; DNA: TGCGCCAGCAGCCAAGTCGGAGCCTATGAGCAGTTCTTC; CDR3: CASSQVGAYEQFF
V: TRBV11-2; size: few; J: TRBJ1-2; length: 18; D: -; DNA: TGTGCCAGCAGCTTAGATTGGTTTGGCAGGGTTGGGTTCTATGGCTACACCTTC; CDR3: CASSLDWFGRVGFYGYTF
V: TRBV6-1; size: -; J: TRBJ2-1; length: 14; D: -; DNA: TGTGCCAGCAGTCTTGACGGTGGGGGCAATGAGCAGTTCTTC; CDR3: CASSLDGGGNEQFF